Shown below are 20 T cell receptor beta chains from a single sample sequenced in a study of Tregs in tolerant kidney transplant recipients. Some clones are missing from TCRdb's copy, which holds only in-frame ones; the method was immunoSEQ multiplex PCR. The table shows tens of thousands of clones, with over 85% occurring only once. Recipients received nonmyeloablative bone marrow transplants from related graft donors, with transient mixed chimerism. The specimen comprised CD4+ T cells from blood (PBMCs), sampled 12 months after the transplant. These receptor sequences come from a human patient who received a combined kidney and bone marrow transplant. A share of the T cells may be of graft donor origin.

The chain joins TRBV18 to TRBJ1-4; 7 bases are a match to TRBD1. The V gene's germline CDR1 is KGHSH and CDR2 LQKENI. This CDR3 spans 15 amino acids. Trimming removed 6 bases from V and 12 bases from J; junction bases left unmatched: 16. The CDR3 region has the DNA TGTGCCAGCTCGCTTGGACAGGTCGGGCAGGGAGAACTGTTTTTT. This gives the protein CASSLGQVGQGELFF.

The V and J genes are TRBV7-8 and TRBJ2-7, with 10 bases aligning to TRBD1. J lost 8 bases, V lost 2 bases, and 3 bases had no gene match. The CDR3 totals 13 residues. Germline CDR1 reads SGHVS; CDR2 reads FQNEAQ. The CDR3 coding sequence is TGTGCCAGCAGCTTAACGACAGGGGGCAAGCAGTACTTC. Its protein product is CASSLTTGGKQYF.

This clone was detected a few times. The V call is TRBV5-6, the J call TRBJ1-4; no clear D. Trimming shortened V by 0 bases and J by 0 bases, and 9 bases separated the two germline ends. The CDR3 loop spans 16 amino acids. The V gene's germline CDR1 is SGHDT and CDR2 YYEEEE. The CDR3 sequence is CASSLGVRATNEKLFF. DNA of the CDR3: TGTGCCAGCAGCTTGGGGGTGCGGGCAACTAATGAAAAACTGTTTTTT. The entire variable domain, with the rest obtained from reference TRBV5-6 and TRBJ1-4, is as follows: DAGVTQSPTHLIKTRGQQVTLRCSPKSGHDTVSWYQQALGQGPQFIFQYYEEEERQRGNFPDRFSGHQFPNYSSELNVNALLLGDSALYLCASSLGVRATNEKLFFGSGTQLSVL.

The chain has TRBV7-9 and TRBJ2-7; D may be TRBD1 (6 bases). Trimming removed 2 bases at V and 1 base at J, with 15 bases between. Per germline, CDR1 SEHNR and CDR2 FQNEAQ (reference sequence). The CDR3 sequence is 16 residues long. The DNA for the CDR3 is TGTGCCAGCAGCTTACCGCGCACAGGGTTTTCCTACGAGCAGTACTTC. This sequence encodes CASSLPRTGFSYEQYF.

J is TRBJ1-5 and V is TRBV5-1, with D hard to call. Germline V gene sequence: CDR1 SGHRS, CDR2 YFSETQ. V lost 5 bases and J lost 6, with 12 bases in between. The CDR3 runs to 13 residues. The CDR3 sequence is CASSPLGGQPQHF. The DNA of the CDR3 is TGCGCCAGCAGTCCATTAGGAGGTCAGCCCCAGCATTTT.

This chain connects TRBV7-9 to TRBJ1-1; possible D gene TRBD1, 6 bases. Trimming shortened V by 5 bases and J by 1 base, and 20 bases separated the two germline ends. Germline assignment: CDR1 SEHNR and CDR2 FQNEAQ (reference sequence). The CDR3 extends over 17 amino acids. CDR3 residues: CASSRARAGAGNTEAFF. Written as DNA, the CDR3 is TGTGCCAGCAGCCGCGCCCGCGCGGGGGCTGGGAACACTGAAGCTTTCTTT.

The chain uses TRBV5-4 and TRBJ2-1, with 10 bases matching TRBD2. The CDR3 consists of 15 residues. CDR1 is SGHNT, CDR2 YYREEE, per germline (reference sequence). V shed 0 bases and J 6 bases; nucleotides not matched to a gene: 3. The CDR3 DNA is TGTGCCAGCAGCTTGGGACTAGCGGGTGGCAATGAGCAGTTCTTC. Its protein product is CASSLGLAGGNEQFF. Using reference TRBV5-4 and TRBJ2-1 for the parts outside the CDR3, the full variable domain is ETGVTQSPTHLIKTRGQQVTLRCSSQSGHNTVSWYQQALGQGPQFIFQYYREEENGRGNFPPRFSGLQFPNYSSELNVNALELDDSALYLCASSLGLAGGNEQFFGPGTRLTVL.

This chain links TRBV23-1 with TRBJ2-1; possibly TRBD1 for D (6 bases). TRBV23-1 is given ORF status, its function remaining uncertain. Deletions cut 6 bases from V and 0 bases from J, with 9 bases between. The CDR3 contains 14 residues. As DNA, the CDR3 is TGCGCCAGCAGAAGGGGGAACTCCTACAATGAGCAGTTCTTC. Residues: CASRRGNSYNEQFF.

The chain uses TRBV9 and TRBJ2-5; D uncertain. V lost 3 bases to trimming and J lost 5 bases, with 8 bases between them. Per germline, CDR1 SGDLS and CDR2 YYNGEE. This CDR3 has 12 amino acids. DNA of the CDR3: TGTGCCAGCAGCGGCGTTTATGAGACCCAGTACTTC. Translating gives CASSGVYETQYF.

This sequence joins TRBV9 and TRBJ2-6; a weak D match, TRBD1 (6 bases). The CDR3 has 18 residues. The V gene's germline CDR1 is SGDLS and CDR2 YYNGEE. V was cut by 3 bases and J by 0 bases, with 16 bases left in between. CDR3 amino acids: CASSGRGGRSSGANVLTF. The CDR3 DNA reads as TGTGCCAGCAGCGGGCGAGGGGGACGCAGCTCTGGGGCCAACGTCCTGACTTTC.

This sequence joins TRBV11-2 and TRBJ2-7; the D is unclear. CDR1 and CDR2 (germline): SGHAT, FQNNGV. The CDR3 totals 11 residues. The V and J ends lost 8 bases and 6 bases respectively, with 11 bases between them. CDR3 residues: CASGRQFEQYF. CDR3 nucleotide sequence: TGTGCCAGCGGTCGACAATTCGAGCAGTACTTC.

This rearrangement joins TRBV28 to TRBJ2-5; TRBD2 is a possible D gene (6 bases). The J call is in doubt because the DNA end fits TRBJ2-7 better. Germline V gene sequence: CDR1 MDHEN, CDR2 SYDVKM. This CDR3 region has 15 residues. The CDR3 nucleotides read TGTGCCAGCAGTGGGGAGGCACGACCCCCTTACGAGCAGTACTTC. Translated: CASSGEARPPYEQYF.

The genes are TRBV5-1 and TRBJ1-2, with 7 bases identical to TRBD1. Germline CDR1 is SGHRS and CDR2 is YFSETQ. Germline trimming cut 7 bases from V and 12 bases from J; bases unmatched to any gene: 6. The length of the CDR3 is 10 residues. The CDR3 here is CASFRQGDTF. In nucleotides, the CDR3 is TGCGCCAGCTTTCGACAGGGAGACACCTTC.

Written as DNA, the CDR3 is TGTGCCAGCTCACTTGACAGGGCAGGGCAGCCCCAGCATTTT. This translates into CASSLDRAGQPQHF. V usage is TRBV18 and J usage is TRBJ1-5; 7 bases match TRBD1. V was clipped by 4 bases and J by 7 bases; unmatched bases: 7. This CDR3 has 14 residues. Germline loops: CDR1 KGHSH, CDR2 LQKENI.

The J gene is TRBJ1-2, the V gene TRBV2, with D hard to call. V lost 6 bases and J lost 12, with 17 bases in between. CDR1 is SNHLY, CDR2 FYNNEI, per germline. CDR3 size: 12 residues. CDR3 DNA: TGTGCCAGCAGGGCTCTTACCATCCGGGACACCTTC. It encodes CASRALTIRDTF.

CDR3 in DNA: TGCAGCGTTGAAGATAGGGACAGGAGCCTCTACGAGCAGTACTTC. This codes for CSVEDRDRSLYEQYF. The chain joins TRBV29-1 to TRBJ2-5, with 8 nucleotides matching TRBD1. Matching the DNA end better, TRBJ2-7 makes the J call doubtful. Germline CDR1 SQVTM, CDR2 ANQGSEA. The length of the CDR3 is 15 residues.

The rearrangement uses TRBV19 and TRBJ2-7; TRBD1 matches at 7 bases. Per the germline V gene, CDR1 is LNHDA and CDR2 is SQIVND (reference sequence). Losses at the gene ends were 6 bases for V and 7 bases for J; bases not matched to a gene: 6. This CDR3 region has 12 residues. The CDR3 protein is CASSRTGWEQYF. CDR3 bases: TGTGCCAGTAGCCGGACAGGATGGGAGCAGTACTTC. Full variable domain (remainder filled in from reference TRBV19 and TRBJ2-7): DGGITQSPKYLFRKEGQNVTLSCEQNLNHDAMYWYRQDPGQGLRLIYYSQIVNDFQKGDIAEGYSVSREKKESFPLTVTSAQKNPTAFYLCASSRTGWEQYFGPGTRLTVT.

Points on this clone: The sample has other DNA sequences that encode this CDR3 too. The chain carries TRBV28 and TRBJ2-7; D gene uncertain. The V gene's germline CDR1 is MDHEN and CDR2 SYDVKM. Trimming stripped 6 bases from V and 0 bases from J, with 6 bases between. The CDR3 extends over 12 amino acids. The CDR3 loop is CASSASSYEQYF. In DNA, the CDR3 is TGTGCCAGCAGCGCTAGCTCCTACGAGCAGTACTTC.

V is TRBV18 and J is TRBJ1-4; 8 bases are a match to TRBD1. Looked up from germline, CDR1 is KGHSH and CDR2 is LQKENI. The CDR3 is 15 amino acids. V was clipped by 3 bases and J by 8 bases; unmatched bases: 8. Here the CDR3 reads CASSPQRTGWEKLFF. CDR3 nucleotide sequence: TGTGCCAGCTCACCGCAAAGGACAGGGTGGGAAAAACTGTTTTTT.

The chain recombines TRBV15 with TRBJ1-2, with D maybe TRBD1 (5 bases). Germline CDR1 LNHNV, CDR2 YYDKDF (reference sequence). V lost 5 bases to trimming and J lost 3 bases, with 13 bases between them. CDR3 length: 14 residues. Written as DNA, the CDR3 is TGTGCCACCAGCCGGGGCGGGACGGACTATGGCTACACCTTC. It encodes CATSRGGTDYGYTF. The full variable domain, rest sourced from reference TRBV15 and TRBJ1-2, is DAMVIQNPRYQVTQFGKPVTLSCSQTLNHNVMYWYQQKSSQAPKLLFHYYDKDFNNEADTPDNFQSRRPNTSFCFLDIRSPGLGDTAMYLCATSRGGTDYGYTFGSGTRLTVV.